Presented here are 14 T cell receptor beta chains from one specimen sequenced in a study of T-cell memory formation after mild COVID-19. TCRdb itself ran the 5' RACE reads through MiXCR, one entry per CDR3 protein. The sample carries 89,000 or so distinct CDR3 sequences, around 13% recorded once. What was sequenced was PBMCs or a T cell subset sorted from them (not recorded which). These receptors came from a man between 18 and 29 years old who had mild COVID-19 (a few samples of this study predate the infection). Cell type and time point are not known.

The CDR3 DNA is TGTGCCAGTAGTATTTCTGTGTTCGGGGAGCTGTTTTTT. This encodes CASSISVFGELFF. The genes are TRBV19 and TRBJ2-2; D remains ambiguous. The germline gives CDR1 LNHDA, CDR2 SQIVND (reference sequence). V lost 3 bases and J 7 bases, leaving 9 bases between the germline ends. This CDR3 has 13 amino acids.

This clonotype was detected a few times. This chain links TRBV6-5 with TRBJ1-5; no clear D gene. This CDR3 is 15 amino acids long. Trimming cost V 7 bases and J 0 bases, with 13 bases left between them. In germline, CDR1 is MNHEY, CDR2 SVGAGI. The CDR3 loop reads CASNPAGYSNQPQHF. In nucleotides, the CDR3 is TGTGCCAGCAACCCCGCGGGTTATAGCAATCAGCCCCAGCATTTT.

The sample holds a few counts of this clonotype. The chain recombines TRBV4-3 with TRBJ1-1; no reliable D call. Germline CDR1 reads LGHNA; CDR2 reads YSLEER. This CDR3 is built from 15 residues. Trimming took 1 base from V and 0 from J, leaving 9 bases between them. In nucleotides, the CDR3 is TGCGCCAGCAGCCAAGGGGCCAGGCTGAACACTGAAGCTTTCTTT. It translates to CASSQGARLNTEAFF.

The sample holds many counts of this clonotype. For the CDR3, the DNA is TGTGCCAGCAGTGACTCCTACAATGAGCAGTTCTTC. It encodes CASSDSYNEQFF. This chain connects TRBV12-3 or TRBV12-4 to TRBJ2-1; no firm D call. CDR3 length equals 12 residues. V lost 5 bases to trimming and J lost 0 bases, with 2 bases between them.

The gene calls are TRBV20-1 and TRBJ2-1; 10 bases match TRBD2. This CDR3 region has 15 residues. V lost 3 bases and J lost 9; bases outside the gene matches: 11. The V gene's germline CDR1 is DFQATT and CDR2 SNEGSKA (reference sequence). Written as DNA, the CDR3 is TGCAGTGCTAGTGAAAGGGCTAGCGGGGGTGGTGAGCAGTTCTTC. The encoded protein is CSASERASGGGEQFF.

The chain has TRBV5-1 and TRBJ2-3, with a tentative D call TRBD1 (7 bases). This CDR3 is 16 amino acids long. CDR1 SGHRS and CDR2 YFSETQ come from the germline V gene. Trimming cost V 4 bases and J 5 bases, with 20 bases left between them. CDR3 protein: CASSVSQGGGVDTQYF. The CDR3, as DNA: TGCGCCAGCAGCGTCTCCCAGGGGGGAGGCGTAGATACGCAGTATTTT.

The chain employs TRBV4-3 and TRBJ2-6; unclear D gene. Germline V CDR1 and CDR2: LGHNA, YSLEER. This CDR3 is built from 17 residues. V lost 6 bases, J lost 2 bases, and 17 bases lay in between. The CDR3 DNA sequence: TGCGCCAGCAGTACAGACGGCCCGCGCGCTGGGGCCAACGTCCTGACTTTC. Protein product: CASSTDGPRAGANVLTF.

The rearrangement links TRBV20-1 to TRBJ2-1; 7 positions match TRBD2. CDR1 and CDR2 (germline): DFQATT, SNEGSKA (reference sequence). This CDR3 contains 14 residues. Trimming cost V 6 bases and J 6 bases; bases outside gene matches: 11. CDR3 loop: CSASRGEGSNEQFF. The CDR3 DNA reads as TGCAGTGCAAGCCGTGGGGAGGGAAGCAATGAGCAGTTCTTC.

This clonotype has a handful of counts. V is TRBV13 and J is TRBJ1-1; perhaps TRBD1 as D (6 bases). V was shortened by 4 bases and J by 0 bases, with 15 bases between the two germline ends. CDR3 length equals 16 residues. CDR1 is PRHDT and CDR2 is FYEKMQ in the germline V gene (reference sequence). CDR3 loop: CASSSSGVGMNTEAFF. The CDR3 region has the DNA TGTGCCAGCAGCTCTTCAGGGGTCGGAATGAACACTGAAGCTTTCTTT.

This clonotype came up a few times. V gene TRBV4-3 combines with J gene TRBJ1-1; weak D call: TRBD1 (6 bases). V was trimmed by 3 bases and J by 5 bases, leaving 13 bases between them. Germline lookup yields CDR1 LGHNA and CDR2 YSLEER. The CDR3 has 14 residues. CDR3 amino acids: CASSQVGGLTEAFF. The CDR3 DNA reads as TGCGCCAGCAGCCAGGTGGGGGGGCTTACTGAAGCTTTCTTT.

The V gene is TRBV7-9, the J gene TRBJ1-5, with D tentatively TRBD1 (6 bases). This CDR3 has 14 amino acids. Germline V gene lookup returns CDR1 SEHNR and CDR2 FQNEAQ (reference sequence). V was pared by 1 base and J by 8 bases, with 12 bases between. CDR3 sequence reads: CASSLEEGGEPQHF. The CDR3 nucleotides are TGTGCCAGCAGCTTAGAGGAGGGGGGGGAGCCCCAGCATTTT.

The rearrangement uses TRBV5-1 and TRBJ2-3, with D uncertain. V lost 8 bases and J lost 0, with 19 bases in between. The CDR3 contains 16 residues. Germline V gene sequence: CDR1 SGHRS, CDR2 YFSETQ. The CDR3 nucleotides read TGCGCCAGTAGGGCCAAGCCGATCTCTAGCACAGATACGCAGTATTTT. Amino acid sequence: CASRAKPISSTDTQYF.

This clonotype occurred a few times. This chain connects TRBV4-3 to TRBJ2-2; TRBD2 agrees at 10 bases. From germline, CDR1 is LGHNA and CDR2 YSLEER. The CDR3 is 16 residues long. With 3 bases clipped from V and 7 bases from J, the junction kept 8 bases outside the gene matches. The CDR3 nucleotides are TGCGCCAGCAGCCACCCAATAGCGGGGGGAGGCGGGGAGCTGTTTTTT. This sequence encodes CASSHPIAGGGGELFF.

Only a few counts were recorded for this clonotype. The rearrangement uses TRBV5-1 and TRBJ2-1; D unresolved. V lost 1 base to trimming and J lost 4 bases, with 6 bases between them. The CDR3 spans 13 residues. The germline V gene has CDR1 SGHRS and CDR2 YFSETQ. Written as DNA, the CDR3 is TGCGCCAGCAGCTTGTCTAATTACAATGAGCAGTTCTTC. Protein sequence: CASSLSNYNEQFF.